This T cell receptor beta chain came from a study of shared clonotypes between healthy human individuals. Overall study context: Sampling drew on donors who were a couple of women and a few men aged 18 to 49.

This CDR3 spans 13 amino acids. Germline assignment: CDR1 SEHNR and CDR2 FQNEAQ (reference sequence). V lost 4 bases to trimming and J lost 8 bases, with 11 bases between them. This table comes from immunoSEQ multiplex PCR, and its TCRdb copy is limited to in-frame clones, with some not included. This sample has around 2,100,000 clones; about 95% occur once, and the top ten carry more than 0.9%. Terminally differentiated effector memory CD45RA+ cells were excluded by CCR7 positive selection of CD45RO-negative cells. The sequence came from a man younger than 30 in good health. The sequencing sample was made of naive CD8+ T cells sorted from blood. This chain uses TRBV7-9 with TRBJ1-4; unclear D gene. In nucleotides, the CDR3 is TGTGCCAGCAGCTCCATGGACGACGAAAAACTGTTTTTT. Translation gives CASSSMDDEKLFF.